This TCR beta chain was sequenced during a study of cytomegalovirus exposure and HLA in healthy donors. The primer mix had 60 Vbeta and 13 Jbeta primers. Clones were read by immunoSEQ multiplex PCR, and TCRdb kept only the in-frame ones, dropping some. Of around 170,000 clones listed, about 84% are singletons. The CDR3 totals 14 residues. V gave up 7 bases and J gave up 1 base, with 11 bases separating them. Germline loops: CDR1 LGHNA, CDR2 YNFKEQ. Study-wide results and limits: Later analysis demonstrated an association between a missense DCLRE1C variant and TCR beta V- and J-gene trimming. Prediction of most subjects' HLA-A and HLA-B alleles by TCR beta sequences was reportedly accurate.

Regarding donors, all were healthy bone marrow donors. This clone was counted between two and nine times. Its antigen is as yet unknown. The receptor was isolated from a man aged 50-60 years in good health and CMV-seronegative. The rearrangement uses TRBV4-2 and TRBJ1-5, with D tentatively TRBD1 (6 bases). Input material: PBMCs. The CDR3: CASNRVGSNQPQHF. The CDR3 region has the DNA TGTGCCAGCAACAGGGTGGGGAGCAATCAGCCCCAGCATTTT.